The 19 T cell receptor beta chains listed next were all sequenced from one sample in a study of blood T cell repertoires in COVID-19. TCRdb's table, derived via immunoSEQ multiplex PCR, lists solely in-frame clones and lacks some. The sample lists about 64,000 clones, approximately 88% occurring once. The sample consisted of peripheral blood. These receptors were collected from a woman aged 60 to 75 with COVID-19, enrolled during active disease.

This chain uses TRBV7-2 with TRBJ2-5; 9 bases are shared with TRBD2. This CDR3 region has 15 residues. Germline V gene sequence: CDR1 SGHTA, CDR2 FQGNSA. After removal of 1 base from V and 5 bases from J, the junction contained 5 bases not matched to a gene. CDR3 sequence: CASSLGLAGKETQYF. Here the CDR3 DNA reads TGTGCCAGCAGCTTAGGCCTAGCGGGGAAGGAGACCCAGTACTTC.

The V call is TRBV7-6, the J call TRBJ2-3; 7 bases agree with TRBD2. The CDR3 extends over 14 amino acids. V dropped 4 bases and J dropped 3; count of bases not matched to a gene: 4. Germline lookup yields CDR1 SGHVS and CDR2 FNYEAQ. This CDR3 reads CASSSRRGTDTQYF. Written as DNA, the CDR3 is TGTGCCAGCAGCTCCCGGCGGGGGACAGATACGCAGTATTTT.

This chain uses TRBV27 with TRBJ1-2, with a possible D match to TRBD1 (6 bases). Germline-derived CDR1 and CDR2 are MNHEY and SMNVEV (reference sequence). The CDR3 runs to 13 residues. Between the trimmed V and J ends, which lost 3 bases and 4 bases, there was a span of 9 bases. CDR3 protein: CASSFQGTYGYTF. The CDR3 bases are TGTGCCAGCAGTTTTCAGGGGACCTATGGCTACACCTTC.

The CDR3 sequence is CASSPPLDLSYNEQFF. The CDR3 nucleotides are TGTGCCAGCTCGCCCCCTCTAGATCTATCCTACAATGAGCAGTTCTTC. The rearrangement links TRBV18 to TRBJ2-1, with D hard to call. Trimming pared 6 bases from V and 1 base from J, leaving 16 bases between. CDR1 and CDR2 (germline): KGHSH, LQKENI. The CDR3 spans 16 residues.

The chain recombines TRBV2 with TRBJ1-4, with D maybe TRBD1 (6 bases). The CDR3 has 14 amino acids. Germline CDR1 and CDR2: SNHLY and FYNNEI. The V and J ends lost 4 bases and 8 bases respectively, with 14 bases between them. The CDR3 sequence is CASSGSTGPEKLFF. The CDR3 DNA reads TGTGCCAGCAGTGGGAGTACAGGGCCCGAAAAACTGTTTTTT.

J is TRBJ2-2 and V is TRBV4-3; 7 positions match TRBD1. V trimming: 3 bases; J trimming: 6 bases; junction bases outside the gene matches: 7. The CDR3 consists of 15 residues. The V gene's germline CDR1 is LGHNA and CDR2 YSLEER. The CDR3 loop is CASSQDRSAPGELFF. CDR3 sequence (DNA): TGCGCCAGCAGCCAGGACAGGTCCGCTCCCGGGGAGCTGTTTTTT.

This rearrangement joins TRBV7-2 to TRBJ1-1; a possible D gene is TRBD1 (5 bases). V lost 5 bases and J 1 base, leaving 8 bases between the germline ends. The germline V gene has CDR1 SGHTA and CDR2 FQGNSA. This CDR3 comprises 13 residues. In DNA form, the CDR3 reads TGTGCCAGCAGCGGTGGACAGAACACTGAAGCTTTCTTT. Amino acid sequence: CASSGGQNTEAFF.

This chain joins TRBV14 and TRBJ2-1; TRBD1 might be the D (6 bases). Germline V lookup: CDR1 SGHDN, CDR2 FVKESK. The germline V and J ends were trimmed by 4 bases and 6 bases, with 19 bases remaining between them. This CDR3 is built from 16 residues. The CDR3 bases are TGTGCCAGCAGCCCGAAACAGGGTAGTGGTTTCAATGAGCAGTTCTTC. This encodes CASSPKQGSGFNEQFF.

In nucleotides, the CDR3 is TGTGCCAGCTCTCCAGACAGGACCTCCTACGAGCAGTACTTC. This translates into CASSPDRTSYEQYF. The chain joins TRBV18 to TRBJ2-7, with a possible D match to TRBD1 (6 bases). The V gene lost 6 bases and the J gene lost 0 bases, with 12 bases spanning the gap. The germline V gene has CDR1 KGHSH and CDR2 LQKENI. The CDR3 has 14 amino acids.

V is TRBV28 and J is TRBJ2-1; D possibly corresponds to TRBD2 (5 bases). CDR1 is MDHEN and CDR2 is SYDVKM in the germline V gene. The CDR3 is made up of 16 amino acids. The V end lost 7 bases, the J end lost 0 bases, and 16 bases lay between the germline ends. As DNA, the CDR3 is TGTGCCAGCATCTGGGGAGAGACCAGCTCCTACAATGAGCAGTTCTTC. This codes for CASIWGETSSYNEQFF. Variable domain in full (rest from reference TRBV28 and TRBJ2-1): DVKVTQSSRYLVKRTGEKVFLECVQDMDHENMFWYRQDPGLGLRLIYFSYDVKMKEKGDIPEGYSVSREKKERFSLILESASTNQTSMYLCASIWGETSSYNEQFFGPGTRLTVL.

The V and J genes are TRBV5-8 and TRBJ2-2; D call uncertain. V was clipped by 2 bases and J by 0 bases, with 11 bases between them. The CDR3 has 16 residues. Germline V gene sequence: CDR1 SGHTS, CDR2 YDEGEE. Here the CDR3 DNA reads TGTGCCAGCAGCTTACGTGACTGGGCGAACACCGGGGAGCTGTTTTTT. This gives the protein CASSLRDWANTGELFF.

This rearrangement joins TRBV2 to TRBJ2-3, with 9 bases that match TRBD2. The germline V gene has CDR1 SNHLY and CDR2 FYNNEI. V dropped 5 bases and J dropped 1; count of bases not matched to a gene: 7. The CDR3 is 16 residues long. CDR3 loop: CASSPQREEGTDTQYF. The CDR3, as DNA: TGTGCCAGCAGTCCCCAGCGGGAGGAGGGCACAGATACGCAGTATTTT.

The chain carries TRBV20-1 and TRBJ2-5; TRBD2 matches 11 bases. CDR1 and CDR2 from the germline V gene are DFQATT and SNEGSKA (reference sequence). This CDR3 comprises 15 residues. With 3 bases clipped from V and 1 base from J, the junction kept 4 bases outside the gene matches. The CDR3 sequence: CSASPSGGSQETQYF. CDR3 sequence (DNA): TGCAGTGCTAGTCCTAGCGGGGGGAGCCAAGAGACCCAGTACTTC.

The chain carries TRBV27 and TRBJ1-4, with 7 bases that match TRBD1. V was pared by 6 bases and J by 3 bases, with 4 bases of the junction left unmatched. The germline V gene has CDR1 MNHEY and CDR2 SMNVEV (reference sequence). The CDR3 is 14 amino acids. CDR3: CASSRDRPNEKLFF. CDR3 coding DNA: TGTGCCAGCAGCCGGGACAGACCTAATGAAAAACTGTTTTTT.

The rearrangement links TRBV10-3 to TRBJ2-7, with 8 bases lining up with TRBD2. Germline CDR1 and CDR2: ENHRY and SYGVKD. This CDR3 has 13 amino acids. This CDR3 is CAVAGPALYEQYF. Here the CDR3 DNA reads TGTGCTGTAGCGGGACCTGCCCTCTACGAGCAGTACTTC.

CDR3 DNA sequence: TGCGCCAGCAGCCAAGCGAGGGGGTCCTCCTACGAGCAGTACTTC. Translating it yields CASSQARGSSYEQYF. The chain links TRBV4-3 to TRBJ2-7, with D perhaps matching TRBD1 (6 bases). Germline V gene lookup returns CDR1 LGHNA and CDR2 YSLEER. This CDR3 comprises 15 residues. V was shortened by 1 base and J by 0 bases, with 10 bases between the two germline ends.

Details on this clone: The junction shows a germline mismatch at one end, possibly a read error. The chain couples TRBV29-1 to TRBJ1-1; 7 bases fit TRBD1. The length of the CDR3 is 13 residues. Germline CDR1 is SQVTM and CDR2 is ANQGSEA. CDR3 nucleotides: TGCAGCGCTGAACAGGGGATGAACACTGAAGCTTTCTTT. Translation: CSAEQGMNTEAFF.

The chain couples TRBV3-1 (or the pseudogene TRBV3-2) to TRBJ1-6; TRBD1 is a possible D gene (5 bases). The ends were cut back, 1 base at V and 4 bases at J, with 11 bases in the middle. This CDR3 is 16 amino acids long. Germline CDR1 reads LGHDT; CDR2 reads YNNKEL (reference sequence). The CDR3 nucleotides are TGTGCCAGCAGCCAAGGTCGGCAGGGTTATAATTCACCCCTCCACTTT. It translates to CASSQGRQGYNSPLHF.

In nucleotides, the CDR3 is TGTGCCAGCAGCAAAAGGACAGGGGCGGAAAAACTGTTTTTT. Its protein product is CASSKRTGAEKLFF. The chain carries TRBV21-1 and TRBJ1-4; TRBD1 was called by the table and not checked on the DNA. TRBV21-1 is an annotated pseudogene. The CDR3 extends over 14 amino acids.